This T cell receptor beta chain was sequenced during a study of Ad26.COV2.S vaccination and SARS-CoV-2 variants. Study results and caveats: It was found that vaccine and placebo recipients had similar non-spike TCR breadth. Spike-specific TCR breadth was greater in vaccine than placebo recipients.

In germline, CDR1 is LGHNA, CDR2 YSLEER. Trimming removed 0 bases from V and 4 bases from J, with 12 bases in between. The CDR3 has 15 amino acids. Turning to this clone: Its antigen is currently unknown.

Some clones are missing from TCRdb's copy, which holds only in-frame ones; the method was immunoSEQ multiplex PCR. The table shows 300,000 to 450,000 clones, with under 95% occurring only once. The starting material was peripheral blood, obtained after recovery from COVID-19. The source of this sequence is a human donor who had recovered from COVID-19. The chain employs TRBV4-3 and TRBJ1-2; D gene ambiguous. The CDR3: CASSQEAASLYGYTF. The CDR3 nucleotides read TGCGCCAGCAGCCAAGAGGCAGCCAGCCTCTATGGCTACACCTTC.